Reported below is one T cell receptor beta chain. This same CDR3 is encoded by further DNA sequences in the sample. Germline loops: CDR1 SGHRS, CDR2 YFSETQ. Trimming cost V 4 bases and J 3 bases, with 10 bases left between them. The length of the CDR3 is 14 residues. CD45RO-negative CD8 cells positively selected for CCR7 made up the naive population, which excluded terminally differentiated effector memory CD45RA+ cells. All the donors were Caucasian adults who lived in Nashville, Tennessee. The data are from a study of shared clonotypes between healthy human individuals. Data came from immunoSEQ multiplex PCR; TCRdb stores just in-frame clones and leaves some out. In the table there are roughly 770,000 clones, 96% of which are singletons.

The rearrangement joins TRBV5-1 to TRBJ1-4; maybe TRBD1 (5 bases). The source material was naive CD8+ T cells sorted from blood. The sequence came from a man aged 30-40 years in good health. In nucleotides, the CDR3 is TGCGCCAGCAGCCTCGGGGGATCTAATGAAAAACTGTTTTTT. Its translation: CASSLGGSNEKLFF.